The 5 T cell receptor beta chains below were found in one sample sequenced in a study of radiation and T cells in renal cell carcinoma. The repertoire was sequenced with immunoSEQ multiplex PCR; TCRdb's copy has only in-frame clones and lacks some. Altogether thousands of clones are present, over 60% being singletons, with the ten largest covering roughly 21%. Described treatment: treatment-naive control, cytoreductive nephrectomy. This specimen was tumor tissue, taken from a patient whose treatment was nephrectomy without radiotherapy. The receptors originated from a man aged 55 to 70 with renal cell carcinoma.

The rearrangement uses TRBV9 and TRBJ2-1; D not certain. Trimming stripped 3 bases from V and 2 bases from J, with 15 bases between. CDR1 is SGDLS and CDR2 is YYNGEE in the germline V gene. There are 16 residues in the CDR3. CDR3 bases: TGTGCCAGCAGCGAGGCGGAGAGCCCAGCCTACAATGAGCAGTTCTTC. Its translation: CASSEAESPAYNEQFF.

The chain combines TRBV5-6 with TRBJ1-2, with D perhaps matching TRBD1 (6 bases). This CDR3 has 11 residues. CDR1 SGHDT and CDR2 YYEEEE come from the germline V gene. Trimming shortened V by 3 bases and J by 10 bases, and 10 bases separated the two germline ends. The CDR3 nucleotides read TGTGCCAGCAGCTGGGGGGCCCTCTACACCTTC. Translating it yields CASSWGALYTF.

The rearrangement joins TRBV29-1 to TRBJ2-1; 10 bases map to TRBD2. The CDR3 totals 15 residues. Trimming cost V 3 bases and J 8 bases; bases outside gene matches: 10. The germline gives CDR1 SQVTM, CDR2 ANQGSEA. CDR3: CSVDERLAGADEQFF. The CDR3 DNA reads TGCAGCGTTGACGAGAGGCTAGCGGGAGCGGATGAGCAGTTCTTC.

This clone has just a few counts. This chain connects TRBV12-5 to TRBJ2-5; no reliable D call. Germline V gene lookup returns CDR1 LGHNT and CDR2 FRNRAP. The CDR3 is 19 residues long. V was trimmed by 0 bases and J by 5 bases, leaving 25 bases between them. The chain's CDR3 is CASGLVKDGQLRVRETQYF. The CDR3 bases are TGTGCTAGTGGTTTGGTAAAAGACGGGCAGCTAAGGGTCAGGGAGACCCAGTACTTC.

The CDR3 spells CASSVGDGLAYNEQFF. The CDR3 region has the DNA TGTGCCAGCAGCGTAGGGGACGGGTTGGCCTACAATGAGCAGTTCTTC. This rearrangement joins TRBV9 to TRBJ2-1; possibly TRBD1 or TRBD2 for D (5 bases each). This CDR3 has 16 residues. Trimming took 0 bases from V and 2 from J, leaving 12 bases between them. Germline assignment: CDR1 SGDLS and CDR2 YYNGEE.